This T cell receptor (beta chain) was sequenced during a study of shared clonotypes between healthy human individuals. Trimming cost V 6 bases and J 6 bases; bases outside gene matches: 5. This CDR3 has 12 amino acids. The V gene's germline CDR1 is SEHNR and CDR2 FQNEAQ (reference sequence). Naivety among CD8 cells was defined by CD45RO negativity and positive CCR7 selection, thereby excluding terminally differentiated effector memory CD45RA+ cells. Data came from immunoSEQ multiplex PCR; TCRdb stores just in-frame clones and leaves some out. The sample records some 2.1 million clones, roughly 95% being singletons. About this clone: No antigen is known for it. The sample carries other DNA sequences with the same CDR3.

Overall study findings and caveats: Read depth was anticipated to influence clonotype sharing among donors.

The chain uses TRBV7-9 and TRBJ2-7; 7 bases align to TRBD2. The clonotype was recovered from a man aged 18-30 years in good health. The sequenced sample consisted of naive CD8+ T cells sorted from blood. CDR3 region: CASRQTGGEQYF. The CDR3 nucleotides are TGTGCCAGCAGACAAACGGGAGGCGAGCAGTACTTC.